The 17 T cell receptor beta chains below come from one sample, sequenced in a study of T cell responses to AZD1222 COVID-19 vaccine. Here immunoSEQ multiplex PCR was the method, and the copy in TCRdb shows in-frame clones only, minus some. The sample holds 97,000 or so clones, roughly 90% seen once. Here the sequenced sample was peripheral blood, taken on day 0 of AZD1222 vaccination. Receptors originate from an adult in good health.

A single count supports this clone. The genes are TRBV19 and TRBJ2-1; 9 nucleotides align to TRBD1. With 4 bases clipped from V and 3 bases from J, the junction kept 4 bases outside the gene matches. Germline CDR1 and CDR2: LNHDA and SQIVND (reference sequence). The CDR3 runs 15 residues. The CDR3 DNA follows: TGTGCCAGTAGTACCCAGACAGGGGGCTACAATGAGCAGTTCTTC. Amino acid sequence: CASSTQTGGYNEQFF. Full variable domain (outside the CDR3, taken from reference TRBV19 and TRBJ2-1): DGGITQSPKYLFRKEGQNVTLSCEQNLNHDAMYWYRQDPGQGLRLIYYSQIVNDFQKGDIAEGYSVSREKKESFPLTVTSAQKNPTAFYLCASSTQTGGYNEQFFGPGTRLTVL.

The chain employs TRBV5-4 and TRBJ2-1; tentatively, D is TRBD2 (5 bases). CDR3 length equals 12 residues. Germline V gene lookup returns CDR1 SGHNT and CDR2 YYREEE (reference sequence). The V gene lost 4 bases and the J gene lost 9 bases, with 11 bases spanning the gap. This CDR3 reads CASSPSAGEQFF. As DNA, the CDR3 is TGTGCCAGCAGCCCGTCGGCGGGTGAGCAGTTCTTC. Supplemented by reference TRBV5-4 and TRBJ2-1, the full variable domain reads ETGVTQSPTHLIKTRGQQVTLRCSSQSGHNTVSWYQQALGQGPQFIFQYYREEENGRGNFPPRFSGLQFPNYSSELNVNALELDDSALYLCASSPSAGEQFFGPGTRLTVL.

The chain uses TRBV19 and TRBJ1-1; D is ambiguous. Per germline, CDR1 LNHDA and CDR2 SQIVND (reference sequence). V was cut by 4 bases and J by 0 bases, with 6 bases left in between. There are 13 residues in the CDR3. CDR3 DNA sequence: TGTGCCAGTAGTACCCAGATGAACACTGAAGCTTTCTTT. Translating it yields CASSTQMNTEAFF. Drawing the rest from reference TRBV19 and TRBJ1-1, the complete variable domain is DGGITQSPKYLFRKEGQNVTLSCEQNLNHDAMYWYRQDPGQGLRLIYYSQIVNDFQKGDIAEGYSVSREKKESFPLTVTSAQKNPTAFYLCASSTQMNTEAFFGQGTRLTVV.

The chain combines TRBV9 with TRBJ2-1; 7 bases are shared with TRBD2. The germline V gene has CDR1 SGDLS and CDR2 YYNGEE. CDR3 size: 15 residues. V was pared by 0 bases and J by 2 bases, with 2 bases of the junction left unmatched. This CDR3 reads CASSVGGLTYNEQFF. Written as DNA, the CDR3 is TGTGCCAGCAGCGTAGGGGGACTAACCTACAATGAGCAGTTCTTC. Based on the CDR3 plus reference TRBV9 and TRBJ2-1, the full variable domain is DSGVTQTPKHLITATGQRVTLRCSPRSGDLSVYWYQQSLDQGLQFLIQYYNGEERAKGNILERFSAQQFPDLHSELNLSSLELGDSALYFCASSVGGLTYNEQFFGPGTRLTVL.

This sequence joins TRBV4-1 and TRBJ2-7, with a weak D call TRBD1 (6 bases). Deletions cut 1 base from V and 9 bases from J, with 19 bases between. Germline V CDR1 and CDR2: MGHRA, YSYEKL. This CDR3 contains 15 residues. As DNA, the CDR3 is TGCGCCAGCAGCCAAGGCCGCCAGGGGCGCGGAGGGCAGTACTTC. The encoded protein is CASSQGRQGRGGQYF.

The rearrangement links TRBV5-1 to TRBJ1-1, with a possible D match to TRBD1 (5 bases). This CDR3 region has 15 residues. Trimming took off 7 bases at V and 4 bases at J, with 20 bases between the two ends. Germline V gives CDR1 SGHRS, CDR2 YFSETQ. The CDR3 spells CASQYGTGAITEAFF. CDR3 sequence (DNA): TGCGCCAGCCAGTATGGGACCGGCGCGATCACTGAAGCTTTCTTT. Full variable domain (rest looked up from reference TRBV5-1 and TRBJ1-1): KAGVTQTPRYLIKTRGQQVTLSCSPISGHRSVSWYQQTPGQGLQFLFEYFSETQRNKGNFPGRFSGRQFSNSRSEMNVSTLELGDSALYLCASQYGTGAITEAFFGQGTRLTVV.

The genes are TRBV15 and TRBJ2-7, with 10 nucleotides matching TRBD2. The ends lost 0 bases at V and 3 bases at J; junction bases unmatched: 8. From germline, CDR1 is LNHNV and CDR2 YYDKDF (reference sequence). The CDR3 consists of 17 residues. The CDR3 region is CATSRDALAGARYEQYF. CDR3 DNA: TGTGCCACCAGCAGAGATGCGCTAGCGGGAGCTCGCTACGAGCAGTACTTC.

The chain combines TRBV7-9 with TRBJ2-7; 8 positions agree with TRBD2. Germline lookup yields CDR1 SEHNR and CDR2 FQNEAQ (reference sequence). The CDR3 length is 15 residues. V trimming: 0 bases; J trimming: 6 bases; junction bases outside the gene matches: 7. The CDR3 loop reads CASSLALAGSVEQYF. The DNA for the CDR3 is TGTGCCAGCAGCTTAGCCCTAGCGGGTTCTGTCGAGCAGTACTTC.

The chain is built from TRBV27 and TRBJ2-2; D possibly corresponds to TRBD1 (5 bases). The germline V gene encodes CDR1 MNHEY and CDR2 SMNVEV (reference sequence). The CDR3 spans 13 residues. V lost 4 bases, J lost 3 bases, and 6 bases lay in between. The CDR3 DNA is TGTGCCAGCAGTTCGACAGACACCGGGGAGCTGTTTTTT. Protein: CASSSTDTGELFF.

V and J are TRBV5-1 and TRBJ1-6; 8 bases agree with TRBD1. CDR3 length equals 15 residues. From germline, CDR1 is SGHRS and CDR2 YFSETQ. The V gene end was trimmed by 4 bases and the J gene end by 4 bases; junction bases not matched to a gene: 4. CDR3 bases: TGCGCCAGCAGCCAACAGGGGGAGTATAATTCACCCCTCCACTTT. Protein: CASSQQGEYNSPLHF.

This clone showed up many times. The gene calls are TRBV5-6 and TRBJ2-7; weak D call: TRBD2 (6 bases). V was pared by 2 bases and J by 7 bases, with 19 bases between. The length of the CDR3 is 15 residues. Germline V lookup: CDR1 SGHDT, CDR2 YYEEEE. CDR3 DNA: TGTGCCAGCAGCTTCTACGGGAGTCGACCGGGAGAGCAGTACTTC. Its protein is CASSFYGSRPGEQYF.

CDR3 sequence: CASSYFLGYTF. The CDR3 DNA is TGTGCCAGCAGTTACTTCCTTGGCTACACCTTC. The chain couples TRBV6-2 or TRBV6-3 to TRBJ1-2; D remains ambiguous. The V end lost 1 base, the J end lost 7 bases, and 4 bases lay between the germline ends. This CDR3 has 11 residues. CDR1 is MNHEY, CDR2 SVGEGT, per germline.

J is TRBJ2-1 and V is TRBV27; D unclear. The V gene's germline CDR1 is MNHEY and CDR2 SMNVEV (reference sequence). The CDR3 is made up of 13 amino acids. V lost 0 bases to trimming and J lost 8 bases, with 8 bases between them. CDR3 amino acids: CASSLSLVDEQFF. The CDR3 coding sequence is TGTGCCAGCAGTTTATCCCTAGTGGATGAGCAGTTCTTC.

The rearrangement links TRBV10-3 to TRBJ1-3; D gene ambiguous. Germline V gene data show CDR1 as ENHRY and CDR2 as SYGVKD. The V and J ends lost 2 bases and 2 bases respectively, with 4 bases between them. The CDR3 runs 13 residues. Written as DNA, the CDR3 is TGTGCCATCAGTGAGGGGACTGGAAACACCATATATTTT. It is translated as CAISEGTGNTIYF.

This clone was seen a handful of times. This chain connects TRBV10-3 to TRBJ2-7; 9 bases are shared with TRBD2. Germline lookup yields CDR1 ENHRY and CDR2 SYGVKD. V was clipped by 0 bases and J by 2 bases; unmatched bases: 5. The CDR3 contains 16 residues. The chain's CDR3 is CAISESRLAGTYEQYF. In nucleotides, the CDR3 is TGTGCCATCAGTGAGTCGAGGCTAGCGGGAACCTACGAGCAGTACTTC.

The chain recombines TRBV7-2 with TRBJ1-6; D unresolved. This CDR3 is 15 amino acids long. Germline assignment: CDR1 SGHTA and CDR2 FQGNSA. The V and J ends lost 10 bases and 6 bases respectively, with 19 bases between them. The CDR3 DNA is TGTGCCACCCAGCTTATTCGGGCGACTAATTCACCCCTCCACTTT. As protein: CATQLIRATNSPLHF.

The chain recombines TRBV24-1 with TRBJ1-2; 10 positions agree with TRBD1. The CDR3 is 15 residues long. The germline V gene encodes CDR1 KGHDR and CDR2 SFDVKD. Germline trimming cut 3 bases from V and 5 bases from J; bases unmatched to any gene: 5. CDR3 nucleotides: TGTGCCACCAGTGATCCGACAGGGGGCGGGTATGGCTACACCTTC. This translates into CATSDPTGGGYGYTF.